Below are 9 T cell receptor beta chains sequenced from a single sample in a study of T cells in Graves' hyperthyroidism and ophthalmopathy. The source material, RNA transcripts, was used to amplify TCR beta CDR3 regions. Initially, a first-round RT-PCR of the TCR CDR3 employed the HTBI primer set. TCRdb reanalysed the multiplex PCR reads using MiXCR and keeps one entry per CDR3 protein. The top ten clones hold 3.8% of a sample with approximately 600,000 distinct CDR3 sequences, around 16% of them seen once. Sequencing was performed on blood. All receptors derive from a woman aged 30 to 39 with Graves' hyperthyroidism.

This clonotype was detected ten times or more. The chain has TRBV2 and TRBJ2-1, with TRBD1 matching over 9 bases. The junction had 6 bases not matched to a gene; V was cut back by 4 bases and J by 8 bases. Germline CDR1 SNHLY, CDR2 FYNNEI. This CDR3 is 14 amino acids long. The CDR3 nucleotides are TGTGCCAGCAGTGGGGACAGGGTAAGCGATGAGCAGTTCTTC. It is translated as CASSGDRVSDEQFF.

This clonotype has only a few counts. The chain carries TRBV7-2 and TRBJ1-6; no firm D call. Trimming left V 5 bases short and J 0 bases short, with 14 bases between. Germline assignment: CDR1 SGHTA and CDR2 FQGNSA. This CDR3 contains 17 residues. CDR3 in amino acids: CASSGRAGLSYNSPLHF. The CDR3 DNA reads TGTGCCAGCAGCGGGCGCGCAGGCCTCTCCTATAATTCACCCCTCCACTTT.

The rearrangement uses TRBV20-1 and TRBJ1-2; D may be TRBD1 (5 bases). Looked up from germline, CDR1 is DFQATT and CDR2 is SNEGSKA (reference sequence). There are 13 residues in the CDR3. CDR3 protein: CIPDDRQNYGYTF. For the CDR3, the DNA is TGCATCCCAGATGACAGACAGAACTATGGCTACACCTTC.

This clonotype was recorded many times. This chain uses TRBV11-2 with TRBJ2-7, with D perhaps TRBD1 or TRBD2 (6 bases each). There are 13 residues in the CDR3. Germline lookup yields CDR1 SGHAT and CDR2 FQNNGV. Trimming pared 5 bases from V and 7 bases from J, leaving 15 bases between. The CDR3 DNA sequence: TGTGCCAGCAGCCAGGTAGGGGGGAGTGAGCAGTACTTC. Residues: CASSQVGGSEQYF.

This clonotype came up many times. The V and J genes are TRBV30 and TRBJ1-2; 8 bases align to TRBD1. CDR1 and CDR2 from the germline V gene are GTSNPN and SVGIG (reference sequence). After removal of 3 bases from V and 4 bases from J, the junction contained 4 bases not matched to a gene. The CDR3 is made up of 13 amino acids. The CDR3 nucleotides are TGTGCCTGGAGACCAGGGGGCGGCTATGGCTACACCTTC. Residues: CAWRPGGGYGYTF.

This clonotype was detected a few times. The chain is built from TRBV9 and TRBJ1-3; D unresolved. V was cut by 4 bases and J by 2 bases, with 10 bases left in between. Germline CDR1 reads SGDLS; CDR2 reads YYNGEE. CDR3 length: 14 residues. The CDR3 spells CASSPGQAGNTIYF. The CDR3 DNA reads TGTGCCAGCAGCCCCGGCCAGGCTGGAAACACCATATATTTT.

This clonotype showed up many times. The chain links TRBV6-1 to TRBJ2-5, with TRBD2 matching over 11 bases. With V trimmed by 10 bases and J by 5 bases, 6 bases remained unmatched. Germline-derived CDR1 and CDR2 are MNHNS and SASEGT. There are 13 residues in the CDR3. The CDR3 sequence: CATEIAGGETQYF. DNA of the CDR3: TGTGCCACGGAAATAGCGGGAGGGGAGACCCAGTACTTC.

Of note for this clonotype: The junction differs from germline at one of its ends, possibly a read error. V usage is TRBV11-2 and J usage is TRBJ2-3, with 8 bases matching TRBD2. The germline V gene encodes CDR1 SGHAT and CDR2 FQNNGV. This CDR3 has 15 residues. CDR3 DNA sequence: TGTGCCAGCGGCTTAGTAGCGGGACCGGTGGATACGCAGTATTTT. It specifies CASGLVAGPVDTQYF.

This clonotype was recorded many times. The chain joins TRBV29-1 to TRBJ2-7; TRBD2 matches at 12 bases. CDR3 length: 16 amino acids. The J segment lost 3 bases and the V segment lost 1 base, leaving 7 bases of the junction unmatched. Germline assignment: CDR1 SQVTM and CDR2 ANQGSEA. CDR3 sequence: CSVEGLAGGNFYEQYF. The CDR3 DNA reads TGCAGCGTTGAAGGGCTAGCGGGAGGGAATTTCTACGAGCAGTACTTC.